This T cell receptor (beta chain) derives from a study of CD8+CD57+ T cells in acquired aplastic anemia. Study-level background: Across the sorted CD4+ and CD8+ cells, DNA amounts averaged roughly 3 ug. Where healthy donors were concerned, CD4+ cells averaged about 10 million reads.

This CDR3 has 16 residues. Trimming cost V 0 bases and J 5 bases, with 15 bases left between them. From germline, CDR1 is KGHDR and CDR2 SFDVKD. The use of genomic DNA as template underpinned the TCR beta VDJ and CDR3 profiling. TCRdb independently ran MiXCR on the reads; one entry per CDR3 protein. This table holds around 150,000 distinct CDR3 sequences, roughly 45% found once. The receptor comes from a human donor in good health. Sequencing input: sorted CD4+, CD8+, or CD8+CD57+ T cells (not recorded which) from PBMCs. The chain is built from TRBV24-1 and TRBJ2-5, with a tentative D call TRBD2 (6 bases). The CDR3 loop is CATSDLHYPGRETQYF. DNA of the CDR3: TGTGCCACCAGTGATTTGCACTATCCGGGGAGGGAGACCCAGTACTTC.